These 28 T cell receptor beta chains originate from one sample sequenced in a study of blood T cells in healthy people across ages. With a J-beta primer mix and a sample-barcoded 5' primer, a second PCR ran 7 to 11 cycles. TCRdb reprocessed the 5' RACE reads with MiXCR, giving one entry per CDR3 protein. The table lists under 800,000 distinct CDR3 sequences, about 40% of them singletons. The sample was blood. The receptors derive from a woman aged 60 to 75 in good health.

The chain carries TRBV28 and TRBJ2-7; 7 nucleotides align to TRBD1. The J call may be incorrect, as the DNA end agrees better with TRBJ2-4. Germline V gene sequence: CDR1 MDHEN, CDR2 SYDVKM. This CDR3 is built from 15 residues. The CDR3 is CASRRRDSPVNIQYF. DNA for the CDR3: TGTGCCAGCAGGCGCCGGGACAGCCCAGTGAACATTCAGTACTTC.

The table lists this clonotype with a count of one. The chain employs TRBV7-9 and TRBJ2-7; tentative D call: TRBD2 (6 bases). The germline V gene encodes CDR1 SEHNR and CDR2 FQNEAQ (reference sequence). This CDR3 contains 14 residues. Trimming left V 1 base short and J 11 bases short, with 18 bases between. CDR3 protein: CASSLGGGKSFKYF. CDR3 bases: TGTGCCAGCAGCTTAGGCGGAGGGAAGAGTTTTAAGTACTTC.

This clonotype has a handful of counts. The rearrangement links TRBV6-1 to TRBJ1-5, with 7 bases that match TRBD1. This CDR3 is 13 amino acids long. Trimming at V came to 6 bases and at J to 7 bases, leaving 6 bases not matched to a gene. Germline-derived CDR1 and CDR2 are MNHNS and SASEGT. The CDR3 loop is CASRRQGRQPQHF. As DNA, the CDR3 is TGTGCCAGCAGGCGACAGGGCCGCCAGCCCCAGCATTTT.

The DNA of the CDR3 is TGTGCCAGCTCACCGGAACAGGGGCTCCCCTACGAGCAGTACTTC. Protein product: CASSPEQGLPYEQYF. The V call is TRBV18, the J call TRBJ2-7, with 7 bases matching TRBD1. The CDR3 has 15 amino acids. V was clipped by 3 bases and J by 2 bases; unmatched bases: 7. Germline V gene sequence: CDR1 KGHSH, CDR2 LQKENI.

This clonotype turned up a few times. The chain recombines TRBV20-1 with TRBJ2-7; D unclear. The V end lost 6 bases, the J end lost 2 bases, and 14 bases lay between the germline ends. The CDR3 extends over 13 amino acids. Germline-derived CDR1 and CDR2 are DFQATT and SNEGSKA (reference sequence). The CDR3 sequence: CSAPYDPPYEQYF. The CDR3 DNA reads TGCAGTGCCCCCTATGATCCACCCTACGAGCAGTACTTC.

This clonotype has only a few counts. The gene calls are TRBV27 and TRBJ1-6, with TRBD1 as a possible D gene (5 bases). The length of the CDR3 is 16 residues. V gave up 5 bases and J gave up 9 bases, with 20 bases separating them. The germline V gene encodes CDR1 MNHEY and CDR2 SMNVEV (reference sequence). As DNA, the CDR3 is TGTGCCAGCAGTACCACCGGGAGGGGTGTCGGTTCACCCCTCCACTTT. It is translated as CASSTTGRGVGSPLHF.

There are a few counts of this clonotype. The chain is built from TRBV13 and TRBJ1-1, with D maybe TRBD1 (5 bases). The V gene lost 9 bases and the J gene lost 4 bases, with 18 bases spanning the gap. The CDR3 length is 14 residues. From germline, CDR1 is PRHDT and CDR2 FYEKMQ (reference sequence). CDR3 amino acids: CASGDGGYGTEAFF. The DNA for the CDR3 is TGTGCCAGTGGGGACGGGGGGTATGGCACTGAAGCTTTCTTT.

Remarks on this clonotype: The junction does not match germline at one end; this may be a read error. The rearrangement links TRBV3-1 to TRBJ1-4; TRBD1 might be the D (6 bases). Germline loops: CDR1 LGHDT, CDR2 YNNKEL (reference sequence). The CDR3 runs to 16 residues. For the CDR3, the DNA is TGTGCCGGCAGCCGGAAGGGGGGGCGAACTAATGAAAAACTGTTTTTT. It codes for CAGSRKGGRTNEKLFF.

The chain combines TRBV11-2 with TRBJ1-1; possible D gene TRBD1, 6 bases. The germline gives CDR1 SGHAT, CDR2 FQNNGV. Trimming removed 1 base at V and 2 bases at J, with 11 bases between. The CDR3 sequence is 15 residues long. CDR3 protein: CASSLVGGPNTEAFF. DNA of the CDR3: TGTGCCAGCAGCTTAGTTGGGGGGCCAAACACTGAAGCTTTCTTT.

The chain has TRBV7-2 and TRBJ1-1; D ambiguous. The germline gives CDR1 SGHTA, CDR2 FQGNSA. This CDR3 has 12 residues. The CDR3 here is CATRRADTEAFF. The CDR3 DNA reads TGTGCTACCAGGCGGGCTGACACTGAAGCTTTCTTT.

This clonotype was observed a handful of times. The chain carries TRBV7-7 and TRBJ2-1; tentative D call: TRBD2 (5 bases). Trimming cost V 5 bases and J 7 bases, with 15 bases left between them. The CDR3 covers 14 residues. From germline, CDR1 is SSHAT and CDR2 FNYEAQ (reference sequence). CDR3 sequence: CASSPWLAGNEQFF. CDR3 bases: TGTGCCAGCAGCCCTTGGCTAGCCGGGAATGAGCAGTTCTTC.

The sample holds many counts of this clonotype. A junction end diverges from the germline sequence, so it may reflect a read error. The J gene is TRBJ2-1, the V gene TRBV5-1; D gene unclear. Germline V CDR1 and CDR2: SGHRS, YFSETQ. This CDR3 contains 13 residues. CDR3 DNA: TGTGCCAGCAGCTTAGGAGCGTACAATGAGCAGTTCTTC. Translation: CASSLGAYNEQFF.

The CDR3 nucleotides are TGTGCCAGCAGCCACGGGACTAGCGGCGAGCAGTACTTC. Encoded protein: CASSHGTSGEQYF. The rearrangement joins TRBV7-2 to TRBJ2-4; 11 nucleotides agree with TRBD2. Near its end, the DNA agrees better with TRBJ2-7, so the J call may be wrong. The CDR3 has 13 residues. The germline CDR1 and CDR2 sequences are SGHTA and FQGNSA.

V and J are TRBV6-2 or TRBV6-3 and TRBJ2-7; D is unclear. The germline V gene encodes CDR1 MNHEY and CDR2 SVGEGT. Trimming cost V 7 bases and J 2 bases, with 15 bases left between them. This CDR3 has 14 amino acids. In DNA form, the CDR3 reads TGTGCCAGCACCGTCGGCGGCGGTCCCTACGAGCAGTACTTC. Its translation is CASTVGGGPYEQYF.

In its sample, this clonotype was seen many times. CDR3 sequence: CSARYWEDYGYTF. In nucleotides, the CDR3 is TGCAGTGCTAGGTATTGGGAGGACTATGGCTACACCTTC. The chain couples TRBV20-1 to TRBJ1-2, with D uncertain. CDR1 is DFQATT and CDR2 is SNEGSKA in the germline V gene (reference sequence). The CDR3 is made up of 13 amino acids. The germline V and J ends were trimmed by 3 bases and 3 bases, with 11 bases remaining between them.

The rearrangement uses TRBV5-1 and TRBJ2-7; no definite D call. V lost 5 bases and J lost 4, with 16 bases in between. Germline-derived CDR1 and CDR2 are SGHRS and YFSETQ. The CDR3 has 14 amino acids. Written as DNA, the CDR3 is TGCGCCAGCAGTGCATCGATCCCCCTTTACGAGCAGTACTTC. It yields the protein CASSASIPLYEQYF.

In its sample, this clonotype was seen a few times. In nucleotides, the CDR3 is TGTGCCAGCAGTTTAACCACCCAGTGGTCGACTGGGGCCAACGTCCTGACTTTC. Translation: CASSLTTQWSTGANVLTF. This chain connects TRBV28 to TRBJ2-6; the D is unclear. Trimming pared 2 bases from V and 2 bases from J, leaving 16 bases between. CDR1 and CDR2 from the germline V gene are MDHEN and SYDVKM. This CDR3 spans 18 amino acids.

This clonotype was observed once. The chain joins TRBV20-1 to TRBJ1-1; D is unclear. With 4 bases removed from V and 0 bases from J, the gap between germline ends came to 12 bases. The CDR3 is made up of 14 amino acids. CDR1 is DFQATT and CDR2 is SNEGSKA in the germline V gene (reference sequence). The CDR3 nucleotides are TGCAGTGCTAACCAGCCTCCGATGAACACTGAAGCTTTCTTT. Protein: CSANQPPMNTEAFF.

The chain employs TRBV20-1 and TRBJ2-7, with D uncertain. The CDR3 length is 14 residues. Germline V gene data show CDR1 as DFQATT and CDR2 as SNEGSKA (reference sequence). Trimming took 4 bases from V and 2 from J, leaving 15 bases between them. The CDR3 region is CSAKVTASPYEQYF. The CDR3 DNA follows: TGCAGTGCTAAAGTGACCGCGAGCCCCTACGAGCAGTACTTC.

This clonotype was seen a few times. The chain is built from TRBV7-3 and TRBJ2-3, with 7 bases fitting TRBD2. Germline trimming cut 4 bases from V and 0 bases from J; bases unmatched to any gene: 4. Germline-derived CDR1 and CDR2 are SGHTA and FQGTGA. This CDR3 has 15 residues. Here the CDR3 DNA reads TGTGCCAGCAGCTCTAGCGGAGTTAGCACAGATACGCAGTATTTT. It specifies CASSSSGVSTDTQYF.

This chain uses TRBV7-8 with TRBJ2-7, with D tentatively TRBD1 or TRBD2 (5 bases each). The CDR3 is 16 amino acids. CDR1 is SGHVS, CDR2 FQNEAQ, per germline. V was trimmed by 5 bases and J by 5 bases, leaving 22 bases between them. For the CDR3, the DNA is TGTGCCAGCAGCCTTCGGGGACGCCCTTCGCGGAACGAGCAGTACTTC. Translation gives CASSLRGRPSRNEQYF.

This clonotype has a handful of counts. J is TRBJ1-6 and V is TRBV5-1, with a tentative D call TRBD1 (6 bases). V was clipped by 1 base and J by 1 base, with 12 bases between them. Germline CDR1 is SGHRS and CDR2 is YFSETQ. The CDR3 covers 17 residues. For the CDR3, the DNA is TGCGCCAGCAGCTTGTCGGGAACAGGGTCCTATAATTCACCCCTCCACTTT. Translation: CASSLSGTGSYNSPLHF.

The V and J genes are TRBV2 and TRBJ2-1; D is unclear. The CDR3 runs to 14 residues. Germline loops: CDR1 SNHLY, CDR2 FYNNEI. Trimming shortened V by 8 bases and J by 8 bases, and 19 bases separated the two germline ends. CDR3 DNA: TGTGCCAGCCGCCCAGCGTTTTTTTCGTATGAGCAGTTCTTC. It translates to CASRPAFFSYEQFF.

This clonotype turned up a few times. The chain recombines TRBV7-8 with TRBJ2-5; 8 bases fit TRBD2. The germline CDR1 and CDR2 sequences are SGHVS and FQNEAQ. The CDR3 consists of 13 residues. Unmatched junction bases numbered 5, after V lost 5 bases and J lost 6 bases. The CDR3 reads CASSQSGSQTQYF. CDR3 sequence (DNA): TGTGCCAGCAGCCAAAGCGGGAGTCAGACCCAGTACTTC. The variable domain in full, with the rest retrieved from reference TRBV7-8 and TRBJ2-5, is GAGVSQSPRYKVAKRGQDVALRCDPISGHVSLFWYQQALGQGPEFLTYFQNEAQLDKSGLPSDRFFAERPEGSVSTLKIQRTQQEDSAVYLCASSQSGSQTQYFGPGTRLLVL.

This clonotype was seen only a few times. This chain connects TRBV5-1 to TRBJ2-1; 11 nucleotides agree with TRBD2. Germline CDR1 and CDR2: SGHRS and YFSETQ. V shed 7 bases, J shed 6 bases, and the junction held 9 bases outside the gene matches. The CDR3 spans 15 residues. CDR3 sequence: CASQLIAGGGNEQFF. In nucleotides, the CDR3 is TGCGCCAGCCAACTTATAGCGGGGGGGGGCAATGAGCAGTTCTTC.

J is TRBJ2-7 and V is TRBV3-1; maybe TRBD1 (5 bases). The V gene lost 3 bases and the J gene lost 2 bases, with 14 bases spanning the gap. Germline assignment: CDR1 LGHDT and CDR2 YNNKEL (reference sequence). This CDR3 is built from 15 residues. The CDR3 loop is CASSHSIGHTYEQYF. Written as DNA, the CDR3 is TGTGCCAGCAGCCATTCAATCGGACATACCTACGAGCAGTACTTC.

The CDR3: CASRAGRTTYEQYF. Here the CDR3 DNA reads TGTGCCAGCAGAGCGGGACGGACAACCTACGAGCAGTACTTC. The chain has TRBV27 and TRBJ2-7, with 7 bases identical to TRBD2. CDR1 is MNHEY and CDR2 is SMNVEV in the germline V gene (reference sequence). The junction had 7 bases not matched to a gene; V was cut back by 6 bases and J by 2 bases. The CDR3 totals 14 residues.

The sample holds many counts of this clonotype. This chain uses TRBV29-1 with TRBJ2-1, with TRBD2 identical over 14 bases. The germline V gene has CDR1 SQVTM and CDR2 ANQGSEA. V was pared by 7 bases and J by 9 bases, with 5 bases of the junction left unmatched. The CDR3 has 13 amino acids. CDR3 region: CSGRTSGRPEQFF. In nucleotides, the CDR3 is TGCAGCGGAAGGACTAGCGGGAGGCCTGAGCAGTTCTTC.